This TCR beta chain was observed in a study of liver allograft versus peripheral blood T cells. Study background: T cell receptor repertoires in transplanted livers were compared with those in recipients' peripheral blood.

Each CDR3 protein is one row after TCRdb ran MiXCR on the reads. Altogether 5,500 to 7,500 distinct CDR3 sequences are present, approximately 15% being singletons, with the ten largest covering about 3%. By sample fraction, this clonotype is medium-sized (0.01 to 0.1%). Per the germline V gene, CDR1 is LNHDA and CDR2 is SQIVND (reference sequence). This CDR3 region has 14 residues. V was cut by 4 bases and J by 9 bases, with 13 bases left in between. The TCR sequence derives from a human patient who had a liver transplant. Among the T cells, some may be from the graft donor. The chain joins TRBV19 to TRBJ1-6, with D perhaps matching TRBD1 (5 bases). CDR3 region: CASSTGRVGSPLHF. The CDR3 bases are TGTGCCAGTAGTACTGGCAGGGTTGGTTCACCCCTCCACTTT.